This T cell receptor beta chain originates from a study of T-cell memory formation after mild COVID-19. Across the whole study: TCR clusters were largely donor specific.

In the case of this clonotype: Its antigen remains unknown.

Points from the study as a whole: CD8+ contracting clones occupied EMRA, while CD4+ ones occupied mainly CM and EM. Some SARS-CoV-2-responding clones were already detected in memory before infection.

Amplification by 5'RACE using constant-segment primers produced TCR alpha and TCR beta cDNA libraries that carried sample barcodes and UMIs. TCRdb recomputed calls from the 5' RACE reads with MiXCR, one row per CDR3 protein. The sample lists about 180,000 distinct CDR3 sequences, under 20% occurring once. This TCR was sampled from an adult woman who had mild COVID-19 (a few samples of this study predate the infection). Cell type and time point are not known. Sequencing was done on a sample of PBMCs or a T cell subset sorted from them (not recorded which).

CDR3 in DNA: TGTGCCAGCAGCTTGGGGGGTTCGGCAGATACGCAGTATTTT. Protein: CASSLGGSADTQYF. The chain uses TRBV5-5 and TRBJ2-3; D remains ambiguous. The CDR3 loop spans 14 amino acids. CDR1 SGHKS and CDR2 YYEKEE come from the germline V gene (reference sequence). V lost 0 bases, J lost 4 bases, and 9 bases lay in between.